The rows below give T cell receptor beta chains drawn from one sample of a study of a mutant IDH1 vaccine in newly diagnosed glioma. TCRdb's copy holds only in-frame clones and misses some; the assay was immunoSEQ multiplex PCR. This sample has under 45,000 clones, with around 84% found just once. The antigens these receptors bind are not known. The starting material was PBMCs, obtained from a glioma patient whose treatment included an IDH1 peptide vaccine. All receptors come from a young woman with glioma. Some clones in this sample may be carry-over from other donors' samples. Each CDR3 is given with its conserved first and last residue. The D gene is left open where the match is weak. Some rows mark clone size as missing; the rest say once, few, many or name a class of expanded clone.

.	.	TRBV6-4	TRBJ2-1	CATQNRDTKEQFF	TGTGCCACCCAAAACCGGGACACCAAAGAGCAGTTCTTC
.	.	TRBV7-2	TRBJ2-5	CASSLFRGIQETQYF	TGTGCCAGCAGCTTATTCCGGGGGATCCAAGAGACCCAGTACTTC
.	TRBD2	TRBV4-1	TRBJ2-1	CASSHGGLAVNLGNEQFF	TGCGCCAGCAGCCATGGAGGACTAGCGGTCAACCTTGGAAATGAGCAGTTCTTC
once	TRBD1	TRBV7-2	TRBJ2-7	CASSRGTGSTYEQYF	TGTGCCAGCAGCCGCGGGACAGGGTCTACCTACGAGCAGTACTTC
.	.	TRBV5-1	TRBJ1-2	CASSLAKGYGYTF	TGCGCCAGCAGCTTGGCGAAGGGATATGGCTACACCTTC
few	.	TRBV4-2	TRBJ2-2	CASRFRLLNTGELFF	TGTGCCAGCAGATTTAGACTCCTGAACACCGGGGAGCTGTTTTTT
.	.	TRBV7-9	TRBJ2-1	CASSLGSSGEQFF	TGTGCCAGCAGCTTAGGGTCCTCGGGTGAGCAGTTCTTC
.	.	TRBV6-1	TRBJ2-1	CASSEAIEGRYNEQFF	TGTGCCAGCAGTGAAGCGATCGAGGGGCGCTACAATGAGCAGTTCTTC
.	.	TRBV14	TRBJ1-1	CASSQLGRNTEAFF	TGTGCCAGCAGCCAACTAGGGAGGAACACTGAAGCTTTCTTT
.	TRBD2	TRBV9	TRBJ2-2	CASSVVSSGGAGELFF	TGTGCCAGCAGCGTAGTTTCAAGTGGGGGGGCCGGGGAGCTGTTTTTT